This T cell receptor beta chain emerged from a study of shared clonotypes between healthy human individuals. The repertoire was sequenced with immunoSEQ multiplex PCR; TCRdb's copy has only in-frame clones and lacks some. The sample lists under 600,000 clones; roughly 95% were seen once. Germline values: CDR1 LNHDA, CDR2 SQIVND (reference sequence). This CDR3 spans 16 amino acids. V lost 3 bases, J lost 0 bases, and 15 bases lay in between. This clone came up once. The sequence was collected from a woman aged 25 to 39 in good health. The sequenced sample consisted of naive CD4+ T cells sorted from blood. The subset denotes: CD45RA+ positively selected. J is TRBJ2-7 and V is TRBV19; maybe TRBD1 (7 bases). CDR3 DNA sequence: TGTGCCAGTAGTATGCTTGCGGGACAGAGCTCCTACGAGCAGTACTTC. Translation: CASSMLAGQSSYEQYF.